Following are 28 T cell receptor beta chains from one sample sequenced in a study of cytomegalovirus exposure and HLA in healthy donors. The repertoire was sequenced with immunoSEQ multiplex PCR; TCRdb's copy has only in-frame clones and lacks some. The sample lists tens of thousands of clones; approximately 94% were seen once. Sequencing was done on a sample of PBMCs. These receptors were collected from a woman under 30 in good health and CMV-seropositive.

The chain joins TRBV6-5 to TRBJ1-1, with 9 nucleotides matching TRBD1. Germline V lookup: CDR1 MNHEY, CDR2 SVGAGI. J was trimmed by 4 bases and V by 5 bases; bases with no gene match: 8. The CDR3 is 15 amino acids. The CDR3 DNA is TGTGCCAGCAGTATGACAGGGGGATTTGGCACTGAAGCTTTCTTT. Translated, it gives CASSMTGGFGTEAFF.

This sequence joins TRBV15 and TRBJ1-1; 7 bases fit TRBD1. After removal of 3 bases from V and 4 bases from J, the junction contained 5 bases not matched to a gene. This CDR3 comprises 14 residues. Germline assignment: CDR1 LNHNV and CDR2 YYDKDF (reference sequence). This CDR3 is CATSRQTGATEAFF. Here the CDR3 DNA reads TGTGCCACCAGCAGGCAAACAGGGGCCACTGAAGCTTTCTTT.

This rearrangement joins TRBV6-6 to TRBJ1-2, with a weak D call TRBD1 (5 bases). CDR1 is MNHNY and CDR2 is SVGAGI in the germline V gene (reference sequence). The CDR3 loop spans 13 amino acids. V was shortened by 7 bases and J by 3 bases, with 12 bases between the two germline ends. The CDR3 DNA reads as TGTGCCAGCACTGGGGGGTTAGACTATGGCTACACCTTC. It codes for CASTGGLDYGYTF.

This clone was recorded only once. In DNA form, the CDR3 reads TGTGCCAGCAGCCTCTGGACTAGCGGGGCTTACAATGAGCAGTTCTTC. Translation: CASSLWTSGAYNEQFF. The rearrangement links TRBV7-8 to TRBJ2-1; 12 bases map to TRBD2. Per germline, CDR1 SGHVS and CDR2 FQNEAQ. V was clipped by 5 bases and J by 4 bases; unmatched bases: 6. The CDR3 loop spans 16 amino acids. The full variable domain, completed using reference TRBV7-8 and TRBJ2-1, is GAGVSQSPRYKVAKRGQDVALRCDPISGHVSLFWYQQALGQGPEFLTYFQNEAQLDKSGLPSDRFFAERPEGSVSTLKIQRTQQEDSAVYLCASSLWTSGAYNEQFFGPGTRLTVL.

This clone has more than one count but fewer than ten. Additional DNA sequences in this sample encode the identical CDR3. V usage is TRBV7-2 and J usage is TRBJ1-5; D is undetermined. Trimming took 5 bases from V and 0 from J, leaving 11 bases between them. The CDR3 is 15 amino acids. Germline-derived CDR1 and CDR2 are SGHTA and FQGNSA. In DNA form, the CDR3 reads TGTGCCAGCAGCGCCGATTACTATAGCAATCAGCCCCAGCATTTT. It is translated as CASSADYYSNQPQHF.

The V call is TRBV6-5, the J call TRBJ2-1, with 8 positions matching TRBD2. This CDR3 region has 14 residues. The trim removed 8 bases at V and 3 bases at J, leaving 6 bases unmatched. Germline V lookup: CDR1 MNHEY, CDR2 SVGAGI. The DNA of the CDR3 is TGTGCCAGCTATACGGGAGGGGACTACAATGAGCAGTTCTTC. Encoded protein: CASYTGGDYNEQFF.

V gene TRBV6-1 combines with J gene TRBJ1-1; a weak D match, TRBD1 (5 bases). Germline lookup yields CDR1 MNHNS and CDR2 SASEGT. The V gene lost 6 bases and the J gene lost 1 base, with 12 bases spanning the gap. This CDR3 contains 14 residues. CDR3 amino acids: CASRSGTGNTEAFF. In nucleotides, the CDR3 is TGTGCCAGCAGATCCGGGACTGGGAACACTGAAGCTTTCTTT.

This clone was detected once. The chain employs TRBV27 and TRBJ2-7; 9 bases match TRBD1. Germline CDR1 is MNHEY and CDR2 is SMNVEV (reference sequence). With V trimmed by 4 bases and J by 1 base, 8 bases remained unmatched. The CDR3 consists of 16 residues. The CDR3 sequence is CASSWGGDRASYEQYF. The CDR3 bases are TGTGCCAGCAGTTGGGGCGGGGACAGGGCATCCTACGAGCAGTACTTC.

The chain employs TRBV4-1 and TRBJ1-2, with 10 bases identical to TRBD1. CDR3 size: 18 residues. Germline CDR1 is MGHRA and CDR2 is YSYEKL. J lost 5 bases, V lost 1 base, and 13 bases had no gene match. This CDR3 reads CASSQVGGPGQGVYGYTF. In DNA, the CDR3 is TGCGCCAGCAGCCAAGTCGGGGGCCCCGGACAGGGGGTTTATGGCTACACCTTC.

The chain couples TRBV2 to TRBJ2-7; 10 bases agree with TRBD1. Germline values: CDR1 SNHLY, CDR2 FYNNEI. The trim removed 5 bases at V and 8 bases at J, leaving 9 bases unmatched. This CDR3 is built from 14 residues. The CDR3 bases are TGTGCCAGCAGTCCCGGGACAGGGGCTACGAAGCAGTACTTC. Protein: CASSPGTGATKQYF.

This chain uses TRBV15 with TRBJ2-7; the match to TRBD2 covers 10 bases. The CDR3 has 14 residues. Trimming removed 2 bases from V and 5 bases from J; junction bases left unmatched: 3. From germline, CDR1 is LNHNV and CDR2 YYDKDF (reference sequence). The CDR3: CATSRTSGIHEQYF. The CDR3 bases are TGTGCCACCAGCAGAACTAGCGGGATCCACGAGCAGTACTTC. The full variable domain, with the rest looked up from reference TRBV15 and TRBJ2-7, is DAMVIQNPRYQVTQFGKPVTLSCSQTLNHNVMYWYQQKSSQAPKLLFHYYDKDFNNEADTPDNFQSRRPNTSFCFLDIRSPGLGDTAMYLCATSRTSGIHEQYFGPGTRLTVT.

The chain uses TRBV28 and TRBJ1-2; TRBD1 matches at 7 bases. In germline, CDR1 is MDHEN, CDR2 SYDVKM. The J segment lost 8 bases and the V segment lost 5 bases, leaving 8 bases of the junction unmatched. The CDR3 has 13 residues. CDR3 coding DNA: TGTGCCAGCAGTCCCTCGACAGGGAGGGGCTACACCTTC. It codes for CASSPSTGRGYTF.

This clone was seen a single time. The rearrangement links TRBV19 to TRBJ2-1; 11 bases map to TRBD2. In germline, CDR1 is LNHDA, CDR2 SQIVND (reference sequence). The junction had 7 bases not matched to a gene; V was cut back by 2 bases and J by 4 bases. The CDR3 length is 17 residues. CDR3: CASSIRSLAGAYNEQFF. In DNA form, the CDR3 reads TGTGCCAGTAGTATACGCTCACTAGCGGGAGCTTACAATGAGCAGTTCTTC.

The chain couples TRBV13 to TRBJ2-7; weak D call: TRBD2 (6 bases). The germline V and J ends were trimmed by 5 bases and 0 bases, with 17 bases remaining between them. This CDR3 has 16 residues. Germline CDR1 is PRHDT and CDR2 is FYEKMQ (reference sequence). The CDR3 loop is CASSLRGAVSSYEQYF. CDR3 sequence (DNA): TGTGCCAGCAGCCTCCGCGGGGCTGTAAGCTCCTACGAGCAGTACTTC.

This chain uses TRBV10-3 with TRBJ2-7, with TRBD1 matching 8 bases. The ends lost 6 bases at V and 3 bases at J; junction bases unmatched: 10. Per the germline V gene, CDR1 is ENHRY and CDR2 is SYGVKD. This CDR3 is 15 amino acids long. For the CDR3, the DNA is TGTGCCATCAGGGGGTCGGACAGGGTAAACTACGAGCAGTACTTC. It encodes CAIRGSDRVNYEQYF.

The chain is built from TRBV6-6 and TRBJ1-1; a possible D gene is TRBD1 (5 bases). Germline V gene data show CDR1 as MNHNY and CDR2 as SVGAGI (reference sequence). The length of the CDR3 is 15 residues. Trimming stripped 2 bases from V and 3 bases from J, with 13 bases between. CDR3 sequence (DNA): TGTGCCAGCAGTTACCCGGGGGGAGGCGACACTGAAGCTTTCTTT. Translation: CASSYPGGGDTEAFF.

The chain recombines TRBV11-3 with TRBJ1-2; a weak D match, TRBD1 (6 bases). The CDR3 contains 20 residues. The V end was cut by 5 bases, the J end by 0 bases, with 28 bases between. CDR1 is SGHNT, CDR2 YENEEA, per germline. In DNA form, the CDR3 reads TGTGCCAGCAGCCCGAACGCAGGGGTGGGTGATAAAGGAGCTAACTATGGCTACACCTTC. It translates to CASSPNAGVGDKGANYGYTF.

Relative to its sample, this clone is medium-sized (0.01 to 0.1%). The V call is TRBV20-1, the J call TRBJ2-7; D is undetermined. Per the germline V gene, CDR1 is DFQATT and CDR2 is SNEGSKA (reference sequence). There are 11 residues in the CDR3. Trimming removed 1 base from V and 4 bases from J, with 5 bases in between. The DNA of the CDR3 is TGCAGTGCTAGAGTAAAATACGAGCAGTACTTC. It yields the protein CSARVKYEQYF.

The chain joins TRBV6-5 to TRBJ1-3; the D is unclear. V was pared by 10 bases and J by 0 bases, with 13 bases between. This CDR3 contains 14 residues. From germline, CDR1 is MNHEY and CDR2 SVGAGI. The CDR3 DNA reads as TGTGCCACCCAAGGAGGTTTCTCTGGAAACACCATATATTTT. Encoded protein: CATQGGFSGNTIYF.

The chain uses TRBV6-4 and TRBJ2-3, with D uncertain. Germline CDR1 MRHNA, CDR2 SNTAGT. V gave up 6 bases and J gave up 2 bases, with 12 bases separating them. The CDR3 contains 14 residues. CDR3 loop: CASSVSGHTDTQYF. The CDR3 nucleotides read TGTGCCAGCAGCGTCTCTGGCCACACAGATACGCAGTATTTT.

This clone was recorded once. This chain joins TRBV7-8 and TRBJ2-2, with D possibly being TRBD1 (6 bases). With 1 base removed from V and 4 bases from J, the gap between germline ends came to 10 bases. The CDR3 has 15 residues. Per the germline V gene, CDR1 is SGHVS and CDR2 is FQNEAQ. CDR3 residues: CASSLDRGGTGELFF. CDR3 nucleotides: TGTGCCAGCAGCTTAGATCGAGGGGGCACCGGGGAGCTGTTTTTT.

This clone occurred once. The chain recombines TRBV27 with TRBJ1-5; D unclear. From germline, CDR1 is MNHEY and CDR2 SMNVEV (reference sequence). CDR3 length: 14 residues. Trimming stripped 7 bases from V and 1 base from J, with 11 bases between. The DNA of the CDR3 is TGTGCCAGCAAAGTGATGGGCAGCAATCAGCCCCAGCATTTT. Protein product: CASKVMGSNQPQHF.

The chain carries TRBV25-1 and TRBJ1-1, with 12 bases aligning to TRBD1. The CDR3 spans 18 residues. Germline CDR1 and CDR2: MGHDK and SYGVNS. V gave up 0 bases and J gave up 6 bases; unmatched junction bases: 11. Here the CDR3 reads CASSEYLGTGGKVPEAFF. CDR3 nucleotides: TGTGCCAGCAGTGAATACCTCGGGACAGGGGGCAAAGTCCCTGAAGCTTTCTTT.

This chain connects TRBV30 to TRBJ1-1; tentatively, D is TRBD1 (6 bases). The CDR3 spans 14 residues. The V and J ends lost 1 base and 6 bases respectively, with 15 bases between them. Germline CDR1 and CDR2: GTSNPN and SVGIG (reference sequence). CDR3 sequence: CAWSGPGGLAEAFF. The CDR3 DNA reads TGTGCCTGGAGTGGCCCGGGGGGCTTAGCTGAAGCTTTCTTT.

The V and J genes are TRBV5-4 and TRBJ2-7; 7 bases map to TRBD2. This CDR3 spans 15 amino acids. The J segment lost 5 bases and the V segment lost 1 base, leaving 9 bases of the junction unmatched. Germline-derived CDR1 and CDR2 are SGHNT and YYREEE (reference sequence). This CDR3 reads CASSLISRGGDEQYF. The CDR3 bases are TGTGCCAGCAGCTTGATCAGTCGCGGGGGTGACGAGCAGTACTTC.

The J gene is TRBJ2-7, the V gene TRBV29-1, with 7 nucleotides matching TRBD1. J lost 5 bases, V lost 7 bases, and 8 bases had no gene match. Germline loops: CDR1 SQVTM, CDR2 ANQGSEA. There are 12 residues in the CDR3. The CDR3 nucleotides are TGCAGCGCAGCGACAGGGTCCCACGAGCAGTACTTC. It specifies CSAATGSHEQYF.

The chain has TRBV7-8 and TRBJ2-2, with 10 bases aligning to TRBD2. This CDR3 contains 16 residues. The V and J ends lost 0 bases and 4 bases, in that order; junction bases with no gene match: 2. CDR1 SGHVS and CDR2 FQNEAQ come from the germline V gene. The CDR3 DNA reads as TGTGCCAGCAGCTTAGCACTAGCGGGGCCCACCGGGGAGCTGTTTTTT. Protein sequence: CASSLALAGPTGELFF.

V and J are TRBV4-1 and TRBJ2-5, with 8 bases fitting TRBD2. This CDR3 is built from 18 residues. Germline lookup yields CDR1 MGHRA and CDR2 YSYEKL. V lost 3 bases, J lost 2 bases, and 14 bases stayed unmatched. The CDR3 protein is CASSQTGGGLMLQETQYF. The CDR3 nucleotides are TGCGCCAGCAGCCAGACGGGAGGGGGACTGATGCTACAAGAGACCCAGTACTTC.